This passage covers 6 T cell receptor beta chains from one sample sequenced in a study of T-cell reconstitution after alpha-beta-depleted transplantation in children. Preparation of the TCRbeta library involved a method that used unique molecular identifiers. Each CDR3 protein is one row after TCRdb ran MiXCR on the PCR reads. The sample lists around 200,000 distinct CDR3 sequences; 8.4% were seen once. The sequencing used PBMCs, mostly from graft donor cells, collected 360 days after TCRalphabeta/CD19-depleted stem cell transplant. The receptor source for this set is a male patient between 2 and 10 years old who had a stem cell transplant for acute myeloid leukemia, so the T cells may come from the graft donor.

This clonotype was counted only a few times. The chain combines TRBV7-6 with TRBJ2-2; 7 bases agree with TRBD1. Germline assignment: CDR1 SGHVS and CDR2 FNYEAQ. J was trimmed by 1 base and V by 5 bases; bases with no gene match: 7. This CDR3 is 16 amino acids long. The CDR3 reads CASSPRTGLNTGELFF. CDR3 nucleotides: TGTGCCAGCAGCCCCCGGACAGGCCTGAACACCGGGGAGCTGTTTTTT.

The V gene is TRBV12-3 or TRBV12-4, the J gene TRBJ2-1, with D possibly being TRBD1 or TRBD2 (5 bases each). Trimming shortened V by 4 bases and J by 4 bases, and 14 bases separated the two germline ends. The CDR3 covers 15 residues. DNA for the CDR3: TGTGCCAGCAGTTCAAACCGGGACCTTTACAATGAGCAGTTCTTC. It yields the protein CASSSNRDLYNEQFF.

The chain recombines TRBV6-4 with TRBJ2-2; weak D call: TRBD1 (6 bases). V was trimmed by 11 bases and J by 4 bases, leaving 20 bases between them. From germline, CDR1 is MRHNA and CDR2 SNTAGT. This CDR3 has 15 amino acids. DNA of the CDR3: TGTGCCTTCTTTCAGGGGCGCTATCTCACCGGGGAGCTGTTTTTT. The encoded protein is CAFFQGRYLTGELFF.

There are many counts of this clonotype. The V gene is TRBV12-3 or TRBV12-4, the J gene TRBJ1-4; 7 positions agree with TRBD1. The CDR3 covers 14 residues. Unmatched junction bases numbered 4, after V lost 1 base and J lost 8 bases. The CDR3 spells CASSLEGAGEKLFF. DNA of the CDR3: TGTGCCAGCAGTTTAGAGGGGGCTGGGGAAAAACTGTTTTTT.

Ten or more counts support this clonotype. The J gene is TRBJ2-5, the V gene TRBV5-1, with 7 bases identical to TRBD1. Germline V gene lookup returns CDR1 SGHRS and CDR2 YFSETQ. The junction had 2 bases not matched to a gene; V was cut back by 4 bases and J by 2 bases. The CDR3 has 13 amino acids. This CDR3 reads CASSTDRQETQYF. CDR3 sequence (DNA): TGCGCCAGCAGCACGGACAGGCAAGAGACCCAGTACTTC. The full variable domain, completed using reference TRBV5-1 and TRBJ2-5, is KAGVTQTPRYLIKTRGQQVTLSCSPISGHRSVSWYQQTPGQGLQFLFEYFSETQRNKGNFPGRFSGRQFSNSRSEMNVSTLELGDSALYLCASSTDRQETQYFGPGTRLLVL.

This clonotype appeared many times. The chain recombines TRBV27 with TRBJ2-3, with 10 bases fitting TRBD2. The J segment lost 0 bases and the V segment lost 3 bases, leaving 27 bases of the junction unmatched. The CDR3 is 24 amino acids. In germline, CDR1 is MNHEY, CDR2 SMNVEV (reference sequence). The CDR3 is CASSFPPNDTQGASGSYSTDTQYF. The CDR3 bases are TGTGCCAGCAGTTTCCCCCCCAACGACACCCAGGGGGCTAGCGGGAGCTATAGCACAGATACGCAGTATTTT.